These T cell receptor beta chains were read from a single sample in a study of blood T cell repertoires in COVID-19. The table came from immunoSEQ multiplex PCR; TCRdb's copy has only in-frame clones and leaves some out. The data show around 180,000 clones, with roughly 81% seen just once and 10% to 15% held by the top ten. Sequenced: peripheral blood. The receptors shown here come from a woman older than 75 with COVID-19, enrolled during active disease. Both conserved end residues are part of each CDR3. D genes are given only for firm matches. Clone size is given for some rows only: seen once, a few or many times, or a class if the clone is expanded.

V: TRBV19; D: TRBD1; size: NA; J: TRBJ1-2; CDR3: CASTRGQNYGYTF; DNA: TGTGCCAGTACGAGGGGACAGAACTATGGCTACACCTTC
V: TRBV6-5; D: NA; size: once; J: TRBJ1-1; CDR3: CASRIGLKRNTEAFF; DNA: TGTGCCAGCAGGATAGGCCTAAAGCGGAACACTGAAGCTTTCTTT
V: TRBV20-1; D: TRBD1; size: NA; J: TRBJ1-6; CDR3: CSASSGTGNAYNSPLHF; DNA: TGCAGTGCTAGTAGCGGGACAGGGAACGCCTATAATTCACCCCTCCACTTT
V: TRBV21-1; D: NA; size: NA; J: TRBJ2-1; CDR3: CASSKFLSRALAGGGPYNEQFF; DNA: TGTGCCAGCAGCAAGTTTCTCAGTCGGGCACTAGCGGGAGGGGGCCCCTACAATGAGCAGTTCTTC
V: TRBV5-1; D: TRBD2; size: NA; J: TRBJ2-5; CDR3: CASSSPVAGRETQYF; DNA: TGCGCCAGCAGCTCGCCCGTAGCGGGTAGAGAGACCCAGTACTTC
V: TRBV15; D: NA; size: NA; J: TRBJ2-2; CDR3: CATSRTGNTGELFF; DNA: TGTGCCACCAGCAGGACAGGGAACACCGGGGAGCTGTTTTTT
V: TRBV6-5; D: NA; size: NA; J: TRBJ2-1; CDR3: CASSFDFSGEQFF; DNA: TGTGCCAGCAGTTTCGACTTTAGCGGTGAGCAGTTCTTC
V: TRBV28; D: NA; size: few; J: TRBJ2-1; CDR3: CASSWGRGRRGSYNEQFF; DNA: TGTGCCAGCAGTTGGGGAAGGGGGCGGAGGGGCTCCTACAATGAGCAGTTCTTC
V: TRBV5-4; D: NA; size: NA; J: TRBJ1-2; CDR3: CASTPGSFFVGDGYTF; DNA: TGTGCCAGCACCCCCGGGAGCTTCTTTGTCGGGGATGGCTACACCTTC
V: TRBV3-1/TRBV3-2; D: NA; size: NA; J: TRBJ2-5; CDR3: CASSQGQGRLETQYF; DNA: TGTGCCAGCAGCCAAGGGCAGGGAAGGTTAGAGACCCAGTACTTC
V: TRBV21-1; D: NA; size: NA; J: TRBJ2-4; CDR3: CASSPKRTSETKNIQYF; DNA: TGTGCCAGCAGCCCCAAGCGGACTAGCGAAACCAAAAACATTCAGTACTTC
V: TRBV19; D: NA; size: NA; J: TRBJ2-5; CDR3: CASSIDSRGETQYF; DNA: TGTGCCAGTAGTATAGATAGCAGGGGCGAGACCCAGTACTTC
V: TRBV30; D: NA; size: once; J: TRBJ2-1; CDR3: CAWASRHEQFF; DNA: TGTGCCTGGGCTAGCCGCCATGAGCAGTTCTTC
V: TRBV3-1/TRBV3-2; D: NA; size: once; J: TRBJ2-3; CDR3: CASSQDWSSTDTQYF; DNA: TGTGCCAGCAGCCAAGATTGGAGCAGCACAGATACGCAGTATTTT
V: TRBV28; D: NA; size: few; J: TRBJ2-7; CDR3: CASRGSGTASYEQYF; DNA: TGTGCCAGCAGGGGTAGCGGGACAGCCTCCTACGAGCAGTACTTC
V: TRBV11-1; D: TRBD2; size: NA; J: TRBJ2-1; CDR3: CASSQLRPSGTEQFF; DNA: TGTGCCAGCAGCCAACTGAGGCCTAGCGGGACTGAGCAGTTCTTC
V: TRBV28; D: TRBD2; size: once; J: TRBJ2-7; CDR3: CASSSVRQSYSGRPLYEQYF; DNA: TGTGCCAGCAGTTCCGTTCGACAATCGTATAGCGGGAGGCCGCTCTACGAGCAGTACTTC
V: TRBV9; D: TRBD2; size: once; J: TRBJ2-1; CDR3: CASSVAPAGEGEQFF; DNA: TGTGCCAGCAGCGTAGCCCCGGCGGGAGAGGGCGAGCAGTTCTTC
V: TRBV12-3/TRBV12-4; D: NA; size: NA; J: TRBJ2-2; CDR3: CASSLFYAGELFF; DNA: TGTGCCAGCAGTTTATTCTACGCTGGGGAGCTGTTTTTT
V: TRBV29-1; D: NA; size: NA; J: TRBJ2-1; CDR3: CSVGQGYNEQFF; DNA: TGCAGCGTTGGCCAGGGATACAATGAGCAGTTCTTC
V: TRBV12-5; D: TRBD2; size: NA; J: TRBJ2-7; CDR3: CASGSQGLAGGGYSYEQYF; DNA: TGTGCTAGTGGTTCCCAGGGGCTAGCGGGAGGTGGGTACTCCTACGAGCAGTACTTC
V: TRBV2; D: TRBD1; size: once; J: TRBJ1-1; CDR3: CASSGQGNTEAFF; DNA: TGTGCCAGCTCGGGACAGGGAAACACTGAAGCTTTCTTT